Below are 13 T cell receptor beta chains sequenced from a single sample in a study of blood T cells in healthy people across ages. With a J-beta primer mix and a sample-barcoded 5' primer, a second PCR ran 7 to 11 cycles. MiXCR was run by TCRdb on the 5' RACE reads, yielding one entry per CDR3 protein. The table shows hundreds of thousands of distinct CDR3 sequences, with around 31% occurring only once. Sequenced: blood. The origin of the receptors is a woman older than 75 in good health.

This clonotype was seen a few times. J is TRBJ1-5 and V is TRBV18; 8 nucleotides match TRBD1. The CDR3 has 17 amino acids. The germline gives CDR1 KGHSH, CDR2 LQKENI. With V trimmed by 3 bases and J by 2 bases, 9 bases remained unmatched. CDR3 DNA sequence: TGTGCCAGCTCACCTCGGACAGGGAATGATGGCAATCAGCCCCAGCATTTT. Translating gives CASSPRTGNDGNQPQHF. The complete variable domain, with remaining parts taken from reference TRBV18 and TRBJ1-5, reads NAGVMQNPRHLVRRRGQEARLRCSPMKGHSHVYWYRQLPEEGLKFMVYLQKENIIDESGMPKERFSAEFPKEGPSILRIQQVVRGDSAAYFCASSPRTGNDGNQPQHFGDGTRLSIL.

On this clonotype itself: A much larger clone differs from this one at a single base, so this may be a read error. J is TRBJ1-2 and V is TRBV9; a possible D gene is TRBD1 (5 bases). This CDR3 has 15 amino acids. Germline CDR1 SGDLS, CDR2 YYNGEE. The CDR3 loop reads CASSAGTDSNYDYTF. CDR3 sequence (DNA): TGTGCCAGCAGCGCCGGGACCGATTCTAACTATGACTACACCTTC.

This clonotype was counted many times. This may arise from a read error, as a much more abundant clone is one base away. The DNA for the CDR3 is TGTGCCAGCAGCACCGGGGGGGCATGTGAGACCCAGTACTTC. Translation gives CASSTGGACETQYF. This chain connects TRBV5-5 to TRBJ2-5; the match to TRBD2 covers 8 bases. CDR1 SGHKS and CDR2 YYEKEE come from the germline V gene (reference sequence). There are 14 residues in the CDR3. After removal of 4 bases from V and 5 bases from J, the junction contained 7 bases not matched to a gene.

This clonotype was recorded a few times. The chain uses TRBV3-1 and TRBJ1-5; a possible D gene is TRBD1 (6 bases). Germline CDR1 is LGHDT and CDR2 is YNNKEL (reference sequence). The V gene lost 4 bases and the J gene lost 3 bases, with 13 bases spanning the gap. The CDR3 is 15 amino acids. CDR3 in DNA: TGTGCCAGCAGCCCGGACGGACAGTACAATCAGCCCCAGCATTTT. This gives the protein CASSPDGQYNQPQHF. Full variable domain (rest looked up from reference TRBV3-1 and TRBJ1-5): DTAVSQTPKYLVTQMGNDKSIKCEQNLGHDTMYWYKQDSKKFLKIMFSYNNKELIINETVPNRFSPKSPDKAHLNLHINSLELGDSAVYFCASSPDGQYNQPQHFGDGTRLSIL.

The V call is TRBV20-1, the J call TRBJ1-3; D ambiguous. This CDR3 has 15 residues. V was shortened by 6 bases and J by 0 bases, with 15 bases between the two germline ends. Per the germline V gene, CDR1 is DFQATT and CDR2 is SNEGSKA (reference sequence). The CDR3 coding sequence is TGCAGTGCGCTCTACGCCATGAGCTCTGGAAACACCATATATTTT. Its translation is CSALYAMSSGNTIYF.

The chain is built from TRBV30 and TRBJ2-1, with 11 bases fitting TRBD2. The J call may be in error: the DNA end matches TRBJ2-7 better. The CDR3 extends over 17 amino acids. Germline values: CDR1 GTSNPN, CDR2 SVGIG (reference sequence). The CDR3 protein is CAWSTGFSGGVYNEQYF. CDR3 nucleotides: TGTGCCTGGAGTACGGGTTTTAGCGGGGGGGTTTACAATGAGCAGTACTTC.

The rearrangement links TRBV6-6 to TRBJ1-1; possibly TRBD1 for D (6 bases). There are 14 residues in the CDR3. The V end was cut by 6 bases, the J end by 3 bases, with 14 bases between. Germline V lookup: CDR1 MNHNY, CDR2 SVGAGI (reference sequence). The CDR3 DNA is TGTGCCAGCAGACCGGGGGGCGATCACACTGAAGCTTTCTTT. Its protein product is CASRPGGDHTEAFF.

The chain carries TRBV7-9 and TRBJ1-4; no clear D. The CDR3 runs to 14 residues. V was clipped by 5 bases and J by 4 bases, with 11 bases between them. In germline, CDR1 is SEHNR, CDR2 FQNEAQ (reference sequence). In DNA, the CDR3 is TGTGCCAGCAGCCCAACGCGCGGTAATGAAAAACTGTTTTTT. It is translated as CASSPTRGNEKLFF. Filled out from reference TRBV7-9 and TRBJ1-4, the complete variable domain reads DTGVSQNPRHKITKRGQNVTFRCDPISEHNRLYWYRQTLGQGPEFLTYFQNEAQLEKSRLLSDRFSAERPKGSFSTLEIQRTEQGDSAMYLCASSPTRGNEKLFFGSGTQLSVL.

This clonotype was seen once. The gene calls are TRBV20-1 and TRBJ2-3; TRBD2 agrees at 9 bases. V shed 6 bases, J shed 4 bases, and the junction held 8 bases outside the gene matches. In germline, CDR1 is DFQATT, CDR2 SNEGSKA (reference sequence). The CDR3 length is 14 residues. In DNA form, the CDR3 reads TGCAGTGCCTCGCGGGAGGGCCATCCAGATACGCAGTATTTT. Its translation is CSASREGHPDTQYF.

This chain joins TRBV28 and TRBJ1-1; D gene unclear. Trimming cost V 0 bases and J 6 bases, with 8 bases left between them. Germline loops: CDR1 MDHEN, CDR2 SYDVKM. The CDR3 spans 13 residues. CDR3 amino acids: CASSLWEAPEAFF. As DNA, the CDR3 is TGTGCCAGCAGTTTATGGGAGGCCCCTGAAGCTTTCTTT.

This CDR3 is CASKATGRSNQPQHF. The CDR3 bases are TGCGCCAGCAAAGCGACAGGTCGGAGCAATCAGCCCCAGCATTTT. This sequence joins TRBV4-1 and TRBJ1-5; tentatively, D is TRBD1 (6 bases). Germline CDR1 reads MGHRA; CDR2 reads YSYEKL. The V end lost 7 bases, the J end lost 1 base, and 14 bases lay between the germline ends. The CDR3 length is 15 residues.

This clonotype was seen a few times. The V and J genes are TRBV6-2 or TRBV6-3 and TRBJ2-7; perhaps TRBD1 as D (5 bases). The CDR3 is 14 amino acids. V lost 9 bases, J lost 1 base, and 16 bases lay in between. Germline-derived CDR1 and CDR2 are MNHEY and SVGEGT. CDR3 region: CASGPGRTSYEQYF. CDR3 nucleotides: TGTGCCAGTGGGCCCGGCAGGACATCCTACGAGCAGTACTTC.

The gene calls are TRBV4-3 and TRBJ2-5, with D possibly being TRBD2 (5 bases). The J call is doubtful: the DNA matches TRBJ2-7 better. This CDR3 spans 14 amino acids. Germline CDR1 reads LGHNA; CDR2 reads YSLEER. In DNA form, the CDR3 reads TGCGCCAGCAGCCAAGAGGACTGGGGCTACGAGCAGTACTTC. Translated, it gives CASSQEDWGYEQYF.